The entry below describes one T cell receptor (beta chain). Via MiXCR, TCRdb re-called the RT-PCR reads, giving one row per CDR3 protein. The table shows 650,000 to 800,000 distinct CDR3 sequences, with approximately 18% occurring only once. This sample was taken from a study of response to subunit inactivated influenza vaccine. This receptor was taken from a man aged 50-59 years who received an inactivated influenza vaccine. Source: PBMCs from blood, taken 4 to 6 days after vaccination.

CDR3: CASSLKTSGSFYPGELFF. CDR3 coding DNA: TGTGCCAGCAGCCTCAAGACTAGCGGGAGTTTTTACCCCGGGGAGCTGTTTTTT. V usage is TRBV11-2 and J usage is TRBJ2-2, with TRBD2 matching over 12 bases. The germline V gene encodes CDR1 SGHAT and CDR2 FQNNGV. The CDR3 contains 18 residues. Losses at the gene ends were 5 bases for V and 6 bases for J; bases not matched to a gene: 13. Full variable domain (rest looked up from reference TRBV11-2 and TRBJ2-2): EAGVAQSPRYKIIEKRQSVAFWCNPISGHATLYWYQQILGQGPKLLIQFQNNGVVDDSQLPKDRFSAERLKGVDSTLKIQPAKLEDSAVYLCASSLKTSGSFYPGELFFGEGSRLTVL.